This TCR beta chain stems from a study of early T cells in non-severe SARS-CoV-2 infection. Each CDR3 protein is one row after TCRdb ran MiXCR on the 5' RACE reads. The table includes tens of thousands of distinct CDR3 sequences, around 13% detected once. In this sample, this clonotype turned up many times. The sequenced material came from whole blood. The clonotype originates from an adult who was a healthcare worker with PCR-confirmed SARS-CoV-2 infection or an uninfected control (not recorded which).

The CDR3 coding sequence is TGTGCCAGCAGTCCCGGACAGGGGTACACCATATATTTT. Encoded protein: CASSPGQGYTIYF. The J gene is TRBJ1-3, the V gene TRBV12-3 or TRBV12-4; TRBD1 matches 9 bases. V was clipped by 5 bases and J by 8 bases; unmatched bases: 4. The CDR3 contains 13 residues.